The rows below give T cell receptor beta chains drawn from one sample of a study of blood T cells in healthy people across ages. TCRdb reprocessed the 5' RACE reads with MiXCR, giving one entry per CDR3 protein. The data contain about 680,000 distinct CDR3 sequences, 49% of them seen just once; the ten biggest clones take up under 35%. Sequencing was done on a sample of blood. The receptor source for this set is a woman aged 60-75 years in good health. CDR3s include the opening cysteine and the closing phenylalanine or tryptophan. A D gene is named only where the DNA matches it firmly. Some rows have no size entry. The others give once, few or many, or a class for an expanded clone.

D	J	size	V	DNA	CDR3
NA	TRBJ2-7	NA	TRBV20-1	TGCAGTGCTAGAGATTCGGCGAGGCGGGTCTCCTACGAGCAGTACTTC	CSARDSARRVSYEQYF
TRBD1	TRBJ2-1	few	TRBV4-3	TGCGCCAGCAGCCAAGATACAGGGGGGTACAATGAGCAGTTCTTC	CASSQDTGGYNEQFF
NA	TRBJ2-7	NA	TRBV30	TGTGCCTGGAGGGTGGAGGCGCCCTACGAGCAGTACTTC	CAWRVEAPYEQYF
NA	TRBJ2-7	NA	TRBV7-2	TGTGCCAGCAGCTTAGGAACAGGCCTCCGCTACAATGAGCAGTACTTC	CASSLGTGLRYNEQYF
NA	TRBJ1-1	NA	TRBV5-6	TGTGCCAGCAGCTTGGGCAGGGTGAACACTGAAGCTTTCTTT	CASSLGRVNTEAFF
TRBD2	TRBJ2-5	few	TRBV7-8	TGTGCCAGCCTATGGGGAGGGGAAATCCAAGAGACCCAGTACTTC	CASLWGGEIQETQYF
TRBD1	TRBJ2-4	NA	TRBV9	TGTGCCAGCAGCGAGACAGGGGCGCGGGGTAAAAACATTCAGTACTTC	CASSETGARGKNIQYF
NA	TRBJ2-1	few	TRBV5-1	TGCGCCAGCAGCTTCCCGGGAGTGGTAGATGAGCAGTTCTTC	CASSFPGVVDEQFF
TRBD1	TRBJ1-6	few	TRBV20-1	TGCAGTGCTAGATCCAAGGGGGCGGGTAATTCACCCCTCCACTTT	CSARSKGAGNSPLHF
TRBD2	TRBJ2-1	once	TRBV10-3	TGTGCCATCAGTGAGTGGGCACGGGAGGGCTCCTACGATGAGCAGTTCTTC	CAISEWAREGSYDEQFF
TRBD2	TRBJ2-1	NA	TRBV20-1	TGCAGTGCCGTGACTAGCGCAACCTACAATGAGCAGTTCTTC	CSAVTSATYNEQFF
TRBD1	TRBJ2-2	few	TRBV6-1	TGTGCCAGCAACTTGGGACAGGTCCGCACCGGGGAGCTGTTTTTT	CASNLGQVRTGELFF
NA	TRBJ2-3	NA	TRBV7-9	TGTGCCAGCAGCTTAGAGGTGGGGACCACAGATACGCAGTATTTT	CASSLEVGTTDTQYF
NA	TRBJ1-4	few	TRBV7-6	TGTGCCAGCAGCCCGGCGGATGGACGGATGAATGAAAAACTGTTTTTT	CASSPADGRMNEKLFF
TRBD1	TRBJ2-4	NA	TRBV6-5	TGTGCCAGCAGTTACTTGGGACAGGGGGCGAGTCAGTACTTC	CASSYLGQGASQYF
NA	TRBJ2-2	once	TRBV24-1	TGTGCCACCAGTGATTCTAGGGCCCTAACCGGGGAGCTGTTTTTT	CATSDSRALTGELFF
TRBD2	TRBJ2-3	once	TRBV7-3	TGTGCCAGCAATCAACTAGCGGGAGGTACAGGTACGCAGTATTTT	CASNQLAGGTGTQYF
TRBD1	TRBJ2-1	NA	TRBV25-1	TGTGCCAGCAGTGATTTTATAGGGACAGGGTTCAGCAATGAGCAGTTCTTC	CASSDFIGTGFSNEQFF
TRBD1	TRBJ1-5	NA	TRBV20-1	TGCAGTGCTAGAGACTGGCAGGGGGATCAGCCCCAGCATTTT	CSARDWQGDQPQHF
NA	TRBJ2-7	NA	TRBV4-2	TGTGCCAGCAGCCAAGATCAGTATACCAGTCGCTACGAGCAGTACTTC	CASSQDQYTSRYEQYF
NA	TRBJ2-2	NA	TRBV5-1	TGCGCCAGCAGCTTGGCAGGGGCGGCCGACACCGGGGAGCTGTTTTTT	CASSLAGAADTGELFF
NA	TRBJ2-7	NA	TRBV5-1	TGCGCCAGCAGCCGCGGCCAGGGGCCACAGTACTTC	CASSRGQGPQYF
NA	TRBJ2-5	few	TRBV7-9	TGTGCCAGCAGCCCCGCGGGACTCCCTGGGGAGACCCAGTACTTC	CASSPAGLPGETQYF
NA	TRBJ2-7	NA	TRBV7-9	TGTGCCAGCAGCTTAGGAGACGCCACTATGGGCTCCTACGAGCAGTACTTC	CASSLGDATMGSYEQYF
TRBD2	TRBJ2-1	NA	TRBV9	TGTGCCAGCAGCGTAGAGGGACTAGCGAACTACAATGAGCAGTTCTTC	CASSVEGLANYNEQFF
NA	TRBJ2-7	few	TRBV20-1	TGCAGTGCTAGAGCCCAGACAGAGCCCTACGAGCAGTACTTC	CSARAQTEPYEQYF
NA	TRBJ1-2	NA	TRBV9	TGTGCCAGCAGCGTCCGCCCTCACCTAGCGGGACACATACCCTATGGCTACACCTTC	CASSVRPHLAGHIPYGYTF
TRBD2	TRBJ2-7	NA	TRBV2	TGTGCCAGCAGTGCTCGGGCTCCTAGCGGGAGCTTCGAGCAGTACTTC	CASSARAPSGSFEQYF
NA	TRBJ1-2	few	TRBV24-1	TGTGCCACCAGTGATTCGAGGTGGGCAGGGGCAGACTATGGCTACACCTTC	CATSDSRWAGADYGYTF
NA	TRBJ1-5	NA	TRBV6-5	TGTGCCAGCAGCCCAACTGCGAAAGGGGTTCAGCCCCAGCATTTT	CASSPTAKGVQPQHF
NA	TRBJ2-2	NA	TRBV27	TGTGCCAGCAGCTCTGGTACGATAACCGGGGAGCTGTTTTTT	CASSSGTITGELFF
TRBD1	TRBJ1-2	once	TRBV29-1	TGCAGCGTTGGGACAGGGGGTTTTGGCTACACCTTC	CSVGTGGFGYTF
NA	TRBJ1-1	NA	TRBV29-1	TGCAGCAGCCGACTGGGGAAAACTGAAGCTTTCTTT	CSSRLGKTEAFF
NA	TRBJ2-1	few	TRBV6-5	TGTGCCAGCAGTTACGACGCCTACAATGAGCAGTTCTTC	CASSYDAYNEQFF
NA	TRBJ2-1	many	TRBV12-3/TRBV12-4	TGTGCCAGCAGTTTCAGGCGACAGGAGCAGTTCTTC	CASSFRRQEQFF
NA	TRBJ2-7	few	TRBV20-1	TGCAGTGCTAGAGAAGACAGTTTCCACGAGCAGTACTTC	CSAREDSFHEQYF
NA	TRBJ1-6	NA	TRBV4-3	TGCGCCAGCAGCCAGAGCACAGGAGTGGTACCCCTCCACTTT	CASSQSTGVVPLHF
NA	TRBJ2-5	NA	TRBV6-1	TGCGCCAGCGGATTCGAACAGGGTGGTACCTCAAGGAAAGAGACCCAGTACTTC	CASGFEQGGTSRKETQYF
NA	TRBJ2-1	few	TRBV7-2	TGTGCCAGCAGCTTAGAGAGAACGACCAATGAGCAGTTCTTC	CASSLERTTNEQFF
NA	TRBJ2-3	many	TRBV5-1	TGCGCCAGCAGCTTGGCTTCGGGGACAGATACGCAGTATTTT	CASSLASGTDTQYF
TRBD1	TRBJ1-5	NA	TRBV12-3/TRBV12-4	TGTGCCAGCACAGGGACAGAGAATCAGCCCCAGCATTTT	CASTGTENQPQHF
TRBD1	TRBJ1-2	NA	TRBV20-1	TGCAGTGCTACGGACAGGGGTAGTGGCTACACCTTC	CSATDRGSGYTF
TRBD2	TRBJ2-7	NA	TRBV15	TGTGCCACCAGCAGGGATCTAGCGGGTCGGTACGAGCAGTACTTC	CATSRDLAGRYEQYF
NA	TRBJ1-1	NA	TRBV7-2	TGTGCCAGCAGCGTAAACAGAGACACTGAAGCTTTCTTT	CASSVNRDTEAFF
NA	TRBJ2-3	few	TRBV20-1	TGCAGTGCTACTCCCCGCGGGGGCCAGGGAGGCACAGATACGCAGTATTTT	CSATPRGGQGGTDTQYF
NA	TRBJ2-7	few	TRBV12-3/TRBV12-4	TGTGCCAGCAGAGCAGGGGCGCGGGACGAGCAGTACTTC	CASRAGARDEQYF
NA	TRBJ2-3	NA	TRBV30	TGTGCCTGGAGTTTTAGCACAGATACGCAGTATTTT	CAWSFSTDTQYF
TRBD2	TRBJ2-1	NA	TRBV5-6	TGTGCCAGCAACGTCCTAGCGGGAGCTCCCTCATCCTACAATGAGCAGTTCTTC	CASNVLAGAPSSYNEQFF
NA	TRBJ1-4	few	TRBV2	TGTGCCAGCAACCGAGGGGGAAGGGAACTGTTTTTT	CASNRGGRELFF
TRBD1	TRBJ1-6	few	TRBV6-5	TGTGCCAGCAGGATGACAGGGCGAGCGTTAAATTCACCCCTCCACTTT	CASRMTGRALNSPLHF
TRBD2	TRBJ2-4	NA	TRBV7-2	TGTGCCAGCAGCTTACGATTGCCTAGCGGGAGCGGTGGGTCCAAAAACATTCAGTACTTC	CASSLRLPSGSGGSKNIQYF
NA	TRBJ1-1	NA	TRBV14	TGTGCCAGCAGCCAAGTGGGAATCATGAACACTGAAGCTTTCTTT	CASSQVGIMNTEAFF